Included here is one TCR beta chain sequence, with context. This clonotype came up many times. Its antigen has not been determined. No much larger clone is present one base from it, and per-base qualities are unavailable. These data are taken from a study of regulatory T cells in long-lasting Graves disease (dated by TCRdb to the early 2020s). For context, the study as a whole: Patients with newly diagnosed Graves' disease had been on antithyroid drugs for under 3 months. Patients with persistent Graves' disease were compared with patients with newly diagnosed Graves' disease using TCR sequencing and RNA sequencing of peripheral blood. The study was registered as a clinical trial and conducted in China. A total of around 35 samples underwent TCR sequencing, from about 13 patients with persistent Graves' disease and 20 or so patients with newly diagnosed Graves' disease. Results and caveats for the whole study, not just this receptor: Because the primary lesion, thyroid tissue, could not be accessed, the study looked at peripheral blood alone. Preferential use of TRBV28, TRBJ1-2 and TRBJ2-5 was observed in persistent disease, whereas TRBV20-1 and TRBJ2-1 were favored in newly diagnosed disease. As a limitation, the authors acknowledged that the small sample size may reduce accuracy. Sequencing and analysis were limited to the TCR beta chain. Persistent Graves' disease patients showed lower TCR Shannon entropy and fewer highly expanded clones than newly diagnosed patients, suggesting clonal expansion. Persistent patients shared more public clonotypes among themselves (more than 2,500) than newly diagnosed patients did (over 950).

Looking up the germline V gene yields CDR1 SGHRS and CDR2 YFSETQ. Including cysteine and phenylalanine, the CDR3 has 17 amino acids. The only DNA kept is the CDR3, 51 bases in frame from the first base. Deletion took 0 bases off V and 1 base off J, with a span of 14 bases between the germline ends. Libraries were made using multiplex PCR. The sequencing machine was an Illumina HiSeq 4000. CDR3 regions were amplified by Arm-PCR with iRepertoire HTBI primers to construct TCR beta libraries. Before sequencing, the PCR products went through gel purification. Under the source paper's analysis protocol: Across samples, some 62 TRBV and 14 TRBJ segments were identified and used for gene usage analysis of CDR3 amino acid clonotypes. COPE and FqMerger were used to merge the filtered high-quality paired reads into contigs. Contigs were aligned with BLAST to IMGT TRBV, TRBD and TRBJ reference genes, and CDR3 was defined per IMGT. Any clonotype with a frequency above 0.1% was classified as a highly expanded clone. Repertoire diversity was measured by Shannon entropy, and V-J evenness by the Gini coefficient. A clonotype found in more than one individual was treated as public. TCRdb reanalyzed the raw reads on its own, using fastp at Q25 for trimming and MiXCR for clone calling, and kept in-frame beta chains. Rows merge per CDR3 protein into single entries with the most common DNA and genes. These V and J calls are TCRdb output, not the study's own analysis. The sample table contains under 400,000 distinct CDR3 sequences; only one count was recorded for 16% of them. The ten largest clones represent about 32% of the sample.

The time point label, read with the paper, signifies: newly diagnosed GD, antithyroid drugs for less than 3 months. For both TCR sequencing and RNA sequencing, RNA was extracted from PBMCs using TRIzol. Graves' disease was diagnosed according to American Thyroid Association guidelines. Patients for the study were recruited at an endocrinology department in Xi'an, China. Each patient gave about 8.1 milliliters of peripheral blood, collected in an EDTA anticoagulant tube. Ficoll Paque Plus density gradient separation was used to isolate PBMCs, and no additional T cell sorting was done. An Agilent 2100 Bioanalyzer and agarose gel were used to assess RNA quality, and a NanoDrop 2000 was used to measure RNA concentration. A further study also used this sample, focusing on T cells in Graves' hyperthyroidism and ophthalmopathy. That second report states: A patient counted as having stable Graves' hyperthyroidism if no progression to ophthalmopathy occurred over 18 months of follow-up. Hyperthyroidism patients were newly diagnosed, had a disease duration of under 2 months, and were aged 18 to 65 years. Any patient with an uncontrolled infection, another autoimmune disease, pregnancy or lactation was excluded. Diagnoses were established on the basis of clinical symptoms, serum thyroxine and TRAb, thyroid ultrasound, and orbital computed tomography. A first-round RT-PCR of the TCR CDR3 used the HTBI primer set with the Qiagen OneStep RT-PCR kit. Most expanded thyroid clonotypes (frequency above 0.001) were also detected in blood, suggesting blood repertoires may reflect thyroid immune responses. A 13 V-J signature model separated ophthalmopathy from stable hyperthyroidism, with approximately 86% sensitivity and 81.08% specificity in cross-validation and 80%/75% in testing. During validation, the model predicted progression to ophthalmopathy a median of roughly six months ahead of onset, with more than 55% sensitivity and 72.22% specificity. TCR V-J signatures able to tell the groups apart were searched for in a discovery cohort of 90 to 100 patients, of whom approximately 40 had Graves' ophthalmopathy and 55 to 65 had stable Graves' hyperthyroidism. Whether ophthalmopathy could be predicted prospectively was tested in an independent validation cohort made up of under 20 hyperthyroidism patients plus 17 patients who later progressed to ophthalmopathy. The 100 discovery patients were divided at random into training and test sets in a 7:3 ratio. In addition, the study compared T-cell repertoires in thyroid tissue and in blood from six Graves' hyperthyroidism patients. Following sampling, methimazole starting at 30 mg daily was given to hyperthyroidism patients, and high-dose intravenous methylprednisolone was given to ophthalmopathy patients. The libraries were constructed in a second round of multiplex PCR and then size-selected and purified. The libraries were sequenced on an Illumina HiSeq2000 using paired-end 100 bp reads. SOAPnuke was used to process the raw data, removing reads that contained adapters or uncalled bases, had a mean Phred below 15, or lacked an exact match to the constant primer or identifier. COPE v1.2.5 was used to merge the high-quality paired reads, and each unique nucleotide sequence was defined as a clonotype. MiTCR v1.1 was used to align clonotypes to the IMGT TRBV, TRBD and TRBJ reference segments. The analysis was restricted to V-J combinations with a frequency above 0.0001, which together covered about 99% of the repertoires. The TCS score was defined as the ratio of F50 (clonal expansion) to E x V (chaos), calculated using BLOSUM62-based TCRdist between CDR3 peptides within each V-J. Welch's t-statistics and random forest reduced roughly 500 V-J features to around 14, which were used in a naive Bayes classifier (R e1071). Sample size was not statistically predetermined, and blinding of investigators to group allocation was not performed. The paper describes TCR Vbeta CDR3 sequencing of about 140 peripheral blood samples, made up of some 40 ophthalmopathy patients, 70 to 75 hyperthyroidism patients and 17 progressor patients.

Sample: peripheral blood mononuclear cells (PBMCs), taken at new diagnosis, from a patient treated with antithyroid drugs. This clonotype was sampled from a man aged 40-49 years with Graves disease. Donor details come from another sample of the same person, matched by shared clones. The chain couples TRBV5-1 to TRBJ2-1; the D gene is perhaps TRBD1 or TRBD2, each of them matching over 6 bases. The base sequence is TGCGCCAGCAGCTTGGCTACAGGGCGGGATTCCTACAATGAGCAGTTCTTC. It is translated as CASSLATGRDSYNEQFF.